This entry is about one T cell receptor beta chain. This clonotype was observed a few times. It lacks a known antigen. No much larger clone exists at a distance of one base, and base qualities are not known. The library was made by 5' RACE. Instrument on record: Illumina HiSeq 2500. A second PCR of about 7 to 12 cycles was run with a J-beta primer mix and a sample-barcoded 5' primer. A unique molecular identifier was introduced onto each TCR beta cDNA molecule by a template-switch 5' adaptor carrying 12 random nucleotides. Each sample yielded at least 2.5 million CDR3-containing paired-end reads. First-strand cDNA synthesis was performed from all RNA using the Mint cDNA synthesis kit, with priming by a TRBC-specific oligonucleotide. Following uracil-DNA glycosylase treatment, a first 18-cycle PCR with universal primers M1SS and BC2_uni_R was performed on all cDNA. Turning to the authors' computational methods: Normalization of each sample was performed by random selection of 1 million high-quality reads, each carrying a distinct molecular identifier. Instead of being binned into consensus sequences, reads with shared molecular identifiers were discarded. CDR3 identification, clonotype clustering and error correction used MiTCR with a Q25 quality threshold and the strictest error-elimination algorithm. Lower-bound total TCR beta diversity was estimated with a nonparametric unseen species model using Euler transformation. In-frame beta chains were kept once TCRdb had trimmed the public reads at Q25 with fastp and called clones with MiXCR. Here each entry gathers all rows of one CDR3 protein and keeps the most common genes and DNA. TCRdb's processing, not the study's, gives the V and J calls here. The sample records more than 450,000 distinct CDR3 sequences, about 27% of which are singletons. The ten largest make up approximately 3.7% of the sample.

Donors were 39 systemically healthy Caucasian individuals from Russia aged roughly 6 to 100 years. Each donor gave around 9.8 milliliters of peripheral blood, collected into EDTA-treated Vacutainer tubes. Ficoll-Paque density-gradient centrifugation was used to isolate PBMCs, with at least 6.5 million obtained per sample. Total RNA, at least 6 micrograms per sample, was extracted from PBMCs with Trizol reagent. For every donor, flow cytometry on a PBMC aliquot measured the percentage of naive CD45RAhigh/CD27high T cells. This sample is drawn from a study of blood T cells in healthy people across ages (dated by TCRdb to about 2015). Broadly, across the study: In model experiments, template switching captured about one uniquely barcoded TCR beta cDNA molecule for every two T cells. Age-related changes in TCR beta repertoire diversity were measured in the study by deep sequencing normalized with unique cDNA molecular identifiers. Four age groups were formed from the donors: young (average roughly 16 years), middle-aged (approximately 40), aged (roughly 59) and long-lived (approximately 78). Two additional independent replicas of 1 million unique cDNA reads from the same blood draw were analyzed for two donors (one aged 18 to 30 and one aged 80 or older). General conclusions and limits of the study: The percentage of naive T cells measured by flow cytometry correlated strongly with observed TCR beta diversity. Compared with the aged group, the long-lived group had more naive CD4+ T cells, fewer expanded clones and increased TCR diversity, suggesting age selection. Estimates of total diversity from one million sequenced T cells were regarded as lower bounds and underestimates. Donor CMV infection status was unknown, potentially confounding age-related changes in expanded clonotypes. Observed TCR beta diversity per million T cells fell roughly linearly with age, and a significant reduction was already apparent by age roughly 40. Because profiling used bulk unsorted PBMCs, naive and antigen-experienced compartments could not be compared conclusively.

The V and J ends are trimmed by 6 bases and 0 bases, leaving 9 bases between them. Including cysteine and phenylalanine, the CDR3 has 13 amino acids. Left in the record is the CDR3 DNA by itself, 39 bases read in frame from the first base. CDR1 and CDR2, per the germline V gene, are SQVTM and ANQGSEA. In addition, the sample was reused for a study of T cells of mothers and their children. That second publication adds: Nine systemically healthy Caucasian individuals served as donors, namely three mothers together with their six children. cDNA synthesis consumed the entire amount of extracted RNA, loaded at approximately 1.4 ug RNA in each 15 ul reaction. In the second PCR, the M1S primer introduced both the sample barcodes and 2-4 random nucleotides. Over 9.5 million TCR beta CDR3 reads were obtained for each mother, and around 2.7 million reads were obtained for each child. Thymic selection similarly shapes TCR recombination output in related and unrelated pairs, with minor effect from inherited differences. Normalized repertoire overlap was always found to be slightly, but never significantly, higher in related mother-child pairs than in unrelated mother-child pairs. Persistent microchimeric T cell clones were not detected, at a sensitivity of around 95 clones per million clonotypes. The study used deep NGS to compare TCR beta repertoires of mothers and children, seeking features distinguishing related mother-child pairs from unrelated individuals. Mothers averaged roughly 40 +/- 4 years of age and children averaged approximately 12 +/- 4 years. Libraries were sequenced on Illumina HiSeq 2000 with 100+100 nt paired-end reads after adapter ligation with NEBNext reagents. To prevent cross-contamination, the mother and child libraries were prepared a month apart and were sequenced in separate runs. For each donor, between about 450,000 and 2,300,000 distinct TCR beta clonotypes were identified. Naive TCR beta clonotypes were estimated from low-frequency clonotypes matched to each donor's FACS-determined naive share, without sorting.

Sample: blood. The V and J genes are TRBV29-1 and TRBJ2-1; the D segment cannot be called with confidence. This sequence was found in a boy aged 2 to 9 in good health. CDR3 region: CSVIRSSYNEQFF. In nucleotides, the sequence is TGCAGCGTGATTCGGAGCTCCTACAATGAGCAGTTCTTC.